This T cell receptor beta chain was recorded in a study of cytomegalovirus exposure and HLA in healthy donors. Study-level background: Previous work identified roughly 120 million unique TCR beta sequences from about 179 million T cells. There were 88 million or so unique TCRs (from HLA-typed donors) in an early data release.

Use of 60 Vbeta and 13 Jbeta primers characterized the PCR. Assay used: immunoSEQ multiplex PCR; TCRdb lists only in-frame clones, some missing. This sample carries some 170,000 clones, approximately 75% of them seen once, and the ten largest clones take 1.5% to 2%. The clonotype originates from a woman younger than 35 in good health and CMV-seronegative. Sequenced sample: PBMCs.

In nucleotides, the CDR3 is TGTGCCAGCAGCGTAGCAGCTAGCGGGGGCTACGAGCAGTACTTC. It yields the protein CASSVAASGGYEQYF. J is TRBJ2-7 and V is TRBV9; TRBD2 aligns across 10 bases. V gave up 0 bases and J gave up 3 bases; unmatched junction bases: 3. The CDR3 is made up of 15 amino acids. Germline V CDR1 and CDR2: SGDLS, YYNGEE.